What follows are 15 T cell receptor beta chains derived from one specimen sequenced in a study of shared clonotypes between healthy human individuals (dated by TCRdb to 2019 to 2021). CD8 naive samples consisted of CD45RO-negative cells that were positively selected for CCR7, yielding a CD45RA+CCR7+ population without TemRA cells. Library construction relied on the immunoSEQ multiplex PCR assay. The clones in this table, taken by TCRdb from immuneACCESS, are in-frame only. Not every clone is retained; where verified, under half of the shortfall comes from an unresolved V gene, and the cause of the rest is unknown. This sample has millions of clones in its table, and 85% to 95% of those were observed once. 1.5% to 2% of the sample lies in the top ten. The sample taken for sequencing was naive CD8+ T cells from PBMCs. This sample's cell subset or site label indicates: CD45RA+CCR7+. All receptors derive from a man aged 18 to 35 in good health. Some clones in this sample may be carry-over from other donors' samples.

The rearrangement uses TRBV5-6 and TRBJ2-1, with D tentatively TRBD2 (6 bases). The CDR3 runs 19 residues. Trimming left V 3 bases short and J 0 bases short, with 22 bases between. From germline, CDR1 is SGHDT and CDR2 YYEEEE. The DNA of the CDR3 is TGTGCCAGCAGCTCCCAGGCTTTCGCGGGAAAACTCTCCTACAATGAGCAGTTCTTC. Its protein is CASSSQAFAGKLSYNEQFF.

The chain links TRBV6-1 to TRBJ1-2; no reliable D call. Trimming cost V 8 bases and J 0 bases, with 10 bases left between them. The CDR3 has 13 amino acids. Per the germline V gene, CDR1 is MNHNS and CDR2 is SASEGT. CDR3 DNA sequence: TGTGCCAGCGACGTCGACACTAACTATGGCTACACCTTC. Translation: CASDVDTNYGYTF.

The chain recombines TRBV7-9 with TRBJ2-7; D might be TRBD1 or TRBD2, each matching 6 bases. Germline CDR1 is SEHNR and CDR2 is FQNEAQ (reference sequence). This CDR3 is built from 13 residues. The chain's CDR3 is CATTDGGGYEQYF. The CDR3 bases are TGTGCTACAACGGATGGAGGGGGCTACGAGCAGTACTTC.

As DNA, the CDR3 is TGTGCCAGCAGTTCAACCTATGGCTACACCTTC. Its protein is CASSSTYGYTF. The chain is built from TRBV28 and TRBJ1-2; no firm D call. V dropped 4 bases and J dropped 4 bases, with 4 bases sitting between them. Germline-derived CDR1 and CDR2 are MDHEN and SYDVKM. This CDR3 has 11 amino acids.

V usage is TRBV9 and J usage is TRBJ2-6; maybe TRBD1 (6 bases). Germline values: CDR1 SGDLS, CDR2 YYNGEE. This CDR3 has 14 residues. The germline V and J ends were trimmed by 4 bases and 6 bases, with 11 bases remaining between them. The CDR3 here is CASSLQGTANVLTF. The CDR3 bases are TGTGCCAGCAGCCTACAGGGTACGGCCAACGTCCTGACTTTC.

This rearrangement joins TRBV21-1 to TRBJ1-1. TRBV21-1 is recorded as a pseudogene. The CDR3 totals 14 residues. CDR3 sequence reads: CASSKDAVGTEAFF. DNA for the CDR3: TGTGCCAGCAGCAAAGATGCCGTCGGGACTGAAGCTTTCTTT.

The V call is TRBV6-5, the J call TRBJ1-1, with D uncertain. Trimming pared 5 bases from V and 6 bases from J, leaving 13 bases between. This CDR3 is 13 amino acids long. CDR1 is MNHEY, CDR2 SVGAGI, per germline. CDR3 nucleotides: TGTGCCAGCAGTATTACCCCAAGCGCTGAAGCTTTCTTT. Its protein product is CASSITPSAEAFF.

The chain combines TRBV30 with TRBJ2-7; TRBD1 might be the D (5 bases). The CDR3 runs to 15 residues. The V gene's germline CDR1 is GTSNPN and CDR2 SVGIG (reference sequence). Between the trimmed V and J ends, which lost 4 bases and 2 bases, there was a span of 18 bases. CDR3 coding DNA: TGTGCCTGGAACTCCCGCTTAGACAGAGCCTACGAGCAGTACTTC. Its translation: CAWNSRLDRAYEQYF.

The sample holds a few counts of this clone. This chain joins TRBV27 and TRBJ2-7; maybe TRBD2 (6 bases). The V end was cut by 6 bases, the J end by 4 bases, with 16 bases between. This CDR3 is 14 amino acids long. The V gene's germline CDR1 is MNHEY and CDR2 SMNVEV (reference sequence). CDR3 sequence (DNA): TGTGCCAGCAGAGGCCGGGACTTGATATACGAGCAGTACTTC. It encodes CASRGRDLIYEQYF.

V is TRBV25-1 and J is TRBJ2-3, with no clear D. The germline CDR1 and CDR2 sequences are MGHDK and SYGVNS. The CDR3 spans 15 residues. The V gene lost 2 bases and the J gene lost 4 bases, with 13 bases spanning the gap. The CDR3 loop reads CASSEIDIYPDTQYF. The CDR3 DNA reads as TGTGCCAGCAGTGAAATCGATATATACCCAGATACGCAGTATTTT.

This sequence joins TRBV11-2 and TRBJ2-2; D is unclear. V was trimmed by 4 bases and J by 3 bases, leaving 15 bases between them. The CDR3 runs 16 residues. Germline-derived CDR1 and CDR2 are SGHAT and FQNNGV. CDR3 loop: CASSSHLTRDTGELFF. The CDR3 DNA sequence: TGTGCCAGCAGCTCCCACCTTACCCGGGACACCGGGGAGCTGTTTTTT.

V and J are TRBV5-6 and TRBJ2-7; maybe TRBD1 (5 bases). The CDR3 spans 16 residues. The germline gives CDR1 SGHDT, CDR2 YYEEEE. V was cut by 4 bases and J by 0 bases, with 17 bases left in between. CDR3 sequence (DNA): TGTGCCAGCAGCGGCCTGACAGAAAGCCTCTCCTACGAGCAGTACTTC. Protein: CASSGLTESLSYEQYF.

This chain's CDR3 is CASSMRFRGHDTEAFF. The CDR3 DNA reads as TGTGCCAGTAGTATGAGGTTTCGGGGGCACGACACTGAAGCTTTCTTT. The V call is TRBV19, the J call TRBJ1-1, with TRBD1 as a possible D gene (6 bases). Germline V gene sequence: CDR1 LNHDA, CDR2 SQIVND (reference sequence). V was trimmed by 3 bases and J by 3 bases, leaving 17 bases between them. There are 16 residues in the CDR3.

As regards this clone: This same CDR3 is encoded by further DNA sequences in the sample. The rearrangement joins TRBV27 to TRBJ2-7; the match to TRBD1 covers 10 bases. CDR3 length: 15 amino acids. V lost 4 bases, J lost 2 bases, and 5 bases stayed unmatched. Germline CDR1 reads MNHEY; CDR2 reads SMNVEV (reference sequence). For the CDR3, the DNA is TGTGCCAGCAGTTCCCCGGGACAGGGGACCTACGAGCAGTACTTC. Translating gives CASSSPGQGTYEQYF.

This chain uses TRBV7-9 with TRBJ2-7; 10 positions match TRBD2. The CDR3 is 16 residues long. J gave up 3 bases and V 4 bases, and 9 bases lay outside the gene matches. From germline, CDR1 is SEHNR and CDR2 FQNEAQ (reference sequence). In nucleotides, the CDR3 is TGTGCCAGCAGCTCCCCGGTGGCTAGCGGGGGCTACGAGCAGTACTTC. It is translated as CASSSPVASGGYEQYF. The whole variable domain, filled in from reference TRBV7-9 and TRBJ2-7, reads DTGVSQNPRHKITKRGQNVTFRCDPISEHNRLYWYRQTLGQGPEFLTYFQNEAQLEKSRLLSDRFSAERPKGSFSTLEIQRTEQGDSAMYLCASSSPVASGGYEQYFGPGTRLTVT.